Below, 5 T cell receptor beta chains from the same sample are listed, as sequenced in a study of molecular identifiers for immune sequencing clone quantification. MiXCR, run by TCRdb on the PCR reads, gives a single entry per CDR3 protein. The repertoire holds about 36,000 distinct CDR3 sequences, with less than 20% as singletons. Sequencing was carried out using naive CD8+ T cells from blood, with Jurkat cell RNA spiked in. Subset specified: FACS-sorted CD8+CD4-CCR7+CD45RA+ naive T cells. These receptors were obtained from a human donor in good health. Some libraries in this study had Jurkat cell RNA spiked in.

This clonotype was detected many times. The V gene is TRBV9, the J gene TRBJ2-2; 12 bases fit TRBD2. The CDR3 contains 17 residues. From germline, CDR1 is SGDLS and CDR2 YYNGEE. V was clipped by 4 bases and J by 7 bases; unmatched bases: 11. The CDR3 spells CASSSRTSGRISGELFF. The CDR3 nucleotides are TGTGCCAGCAGCTCGAGAACTAGCGGGAGGATTAGCGGGGAGCTGTTTTTT.

This clonotype was counted ten times or more. The chain links TRBV5-1 to TRBJ2-7; the D gene is possibly TRBD2 (5 bases). V lost 1 base and J 5 bases, leaving 7 bases between the germline ends. Looked up from germline, CDR1 is SGHRS and CDR2 is YFSETQ. This CDR3 is 12 amino acids long. Here the CDR3 DNA reads TGCGCCAGCAGCTTGCTAGCCCACGAGCAGTACTTC. It yields the protein CASSLLAHEQYF.

This clonotype was detected only a few times. The genes are TRBV27 and TRBJ1-1; D may be TRBD1 (5 bases). This CDR3 is 15 amino acids long. Germline-derived CDR1 and CDR2 are MNHEY and SMNVEV (reference sequence). V lost 4 bases and J 0 bases, leaving 12 bases between the germline ends. The CDR3 region has the DNA TGTGCCAGCAGTTCCCCTGCAGGGATGAACACTGAAGCTTTCTTT. Protein: CASSSPAGMNTEAFF.

The table lists this clonotype with many counts. The V gene is TRBV14, the J gene TRBJ1-1; the D gene is possibly TRBD1 (5 bases). V dropped 1 base and J dropped 2 bases, with 8 bases sitting between them. The germline gives CDR1 SGHDN, CDR2 FVKESK. The CDR3 loop spans 14 amino acids. The CDR3 sequence: CASSQAGTNTEAFF. CDR3 nucleotides: TGTGCCAGCAGCCAAGCCGGGACTAACACTGAAGCTTTCTTT.

This clonotype was recorded many times. The chain links TRBV10-3 to TRBJ2-5; TRBD1 matches 9 bases. The CDR3 is made up of 17 amino acids. CDR1 is ENHRY, CDR2 SYGVKD, per germline. The J segment lost 7 bases and the V segment lost 0 bases, leaving 12 bases of the junction unmatched. DNA for the CDR3: TGTGCCATCAGTGAGTCGACGCCCGGACAGGGGTCATGGACCCAGTACTTC. Residues: CAISESTPGQGSWTQYF.